Shown below are 27 T cell receptor beta chains from a single sample sequenced in a study of blood T cell repertoires in COVID-19. Sequencing used immunoSEQ multiplex PCR; TCRdb keeps in-frame clones, though not all of them. The data hold some 69,000 clones, with 79% observed a single time. The sequenced sample consisted of peripheral blood. The receptors shown here come from a human donor in a cohort sampled during active COVID-19.

The chain has TRBV2 and TRBJ1-2; D may be TRBD1 (5 bases). Germline CDR1 reads SNHLY; CDR2 reads FYNNEI. The CDR3 covers 13 residues. V was shortened by 3 bases and J by 8 bases, with 13 bases between the two germline ends. CDR3 in DNA: TGTGCCAGCAGTGAGGGGGGAATCTACGGCTACACCTTC. This encodes CASSEGGIYGYTF.

This chain connects TRBV28 to TRBJ2-5, with 7 bases aligning to TRBD2. CDR1 and CDR2 from the germline V gene are MDHEN and SYDVKM. The CDR3 is 14 residues long. V gave up 6 bases and J gave up 5 bases; unmatched junction bases: 9. The CDR3 coding sequence is TGTGCCAGCAGCAGGACTAGTTATCGGGAGACCCAGTACTTC. Amino acid sequence: CASSRTSYRETQYF. The whole variable domain, filled in from reference TRBV28 and TRBJ2-5, reads DVKVTQSSRYLVKRTGEKVFLECVQDMDHENMFWYRQDPGLGLRLIYFSYDVKMKEKGDIPEGYSVSREKKERFSLILESASTNQTSMYLCASSRTSYRETQYFGPGTRLLVL.

The J gene is TRBJ1-1, the V gene TRBV28, with unresolved D. The germline gives CDR1 MDHEN, CDR2 SYDVKM. This CDR3 comprises 12 residues. Deletions cut 4 bases from V and 11 bases from J, with 14 bases between. CDR3 DNA: TGTGCCAGCAGTTCCGTGACTTTAACGGCTTTCTTT. It specifies CASSSVTLTAFF.

V gene TRBV5-1 combines with J gene TRBJ2-2; D might be TRBD2 (7 bases). Germline V gene sequence: CDR1 SGHRS, CDR2 YFSETQ. This CDR3 comprises 15 residues. Trimming cost V 3 bases and J 4 bases, with 13 bases left between them. The CDR3 protein is CASSSWGGGTGELFF. The DNA for the CDR3 is TGCGCCAGCAGCTCCTGGGGAGGGGGCACCGGGGAGCTGTTTTTT.

The chain's CDR3 is CASSPTSEGNEQFF. The CDR3 coding sequence is TGTGCCAGCAGTCCAACTAGCGAGGGTAATGAGCAGTTCTTC. The rearrangement joins TRBV7-9 to TRBJ2-1, with 7 bases lining up with TRBD2. Trimming removed 6 bases from V and 7 bases from J; junction bases left unmatched: 9. Germline assignment: CDR1 SEHNR and CDR2 FQNEAQ (reference sequence). The CDR3 spans 14 residues.

The J gene is TRBJ2-7, the V gene TRBV7-2; tentatively, D is TRBD2 (5 bases). Deletions cut 4 bases from V and 6 bases from J, with 10 bases between. Germline lookup yields CDR1 SGHTA and CDR2 FQGNSA. There are 12 residues in the CDR3. CDR3 in DNA: TGTGCCAGCAGCTCCTTTGGAGGCGAGCAGTACTTC. It encodes CASSSFGGEQYF. The complete variable domain, with remaining parts taken from reference TRBV7-2 and TRBJ2-7, reads GAGVSQSPSNKVTEKGKDVELRCDPISGHTALYWYRQSLGQGLEFLIYFQGNSAPDKSGLPSDRFSAERTGGSVSTLTIQRTQQEDSAVYLCASSSFGGEQYFGPGTRLTVT.

In this sample, this clone turned up a few times. The rearrangement uses TRBV7-9 and TRBJ2-7, with 8 bases identical to TRBD1. Per germline, CDR1 SEHNR and CDR2 FQNEAQ (reference sequence). CDR3 length equals 12 residues. The V and J ends lost 7 bases and 5 bases, in that order; junction bases with no gene match: 4. The CDR3 DNA reads as TGTGCCAGCATCGAGACAGGGGACGAGCAGTACTTC. This sequence encodes CASIETGDEQYF. The full variable domain, completed using reference TRBV7-9 and TRBJ2-7, is DTGVSQNPRHKITKRGQNVTFRCDPISEHNRLYWYRQTLGQGPEFLTYFQNEAQLEKSRLLSDRFSAERPKGSFSTLEIQRTEQGDSAMYLCASIETGDEQYFGPGTRLTVT.

The chain recombines TRBV28 with TRBJ2-3, with D unresolved. The ends were cut back, 4 bases at V and 0 bases at J, with 14 bases in the middle. CDR1 is MDHEN and CDR2 is SYDVKM in the germline V gene. The CDR3 contains 16 residues. CDR3 residues: CASSSPDNPSTDTQYF. CDR3 nucleotide sequence: TGTGCCAGCAGTTCCCCCGACAACCCTAGCACAGATACGCAGTATTTT. Complete variable domain (other parts from reference TRBV28 and TRBJ2-3): DVKVTQSSRYLVKRTGEKVFLECVQDMDHENMFWYRQDPGLGLRLIYFSYDVKMKEKGDIPEGYSVSREKKERFSLILESASTNQTSMYLCASSSPDNPSTDTQYFGPGTRLTVL.

About this clone: A read error may account for a junction end that differs from germline. The V gene is TRBV7-9, the J gene TRBJ2-7; TRBD1 aligns across 11 bases. The CDR3 loop spans 11 amino acids. Germline V gene data show CDR1 as SEHNR and CDR2 as FQNEAQ (reference sequence). CDR3 DNA sequence: TGTGCCAGCAGCTTAGAAGGGACAGGGGGCTTC. Translated, it gives CASSLEGTGGF.

The V gene is TRBV3-1 (or the pseudogene TRBV3-2), the J gene TRBJ2-7, with 10 nucleotides matching TRBD2. The CDR3 length is 16 residues. The V gene's germline CDR1 is LGHDT and CDR2 YNNKEL (reference sequence). Losses at the gene ends were 0 bases for V and 5 bases for J; bases not matched to a gene: 7. The CDR3 protein is CASSQDGLAGANEQYF. CDR3 in DNA: TGTGCCAGCAGCCAAGATGGGCTAGCGGGAGCCAACGAGCAGTACTTC.

The chain has TRBV6-5 and TRBJ2-2; no clear D. The CDR3 spans 14 residues. CDR1 and CDR2 from the germline V gene are MNHEY and SVGAGI. The V end lost 6 bases, the J end lost 6 bases, and 14 bases lay between the germline ends. CDR3: CASRSSWLAGELFF. The CDR3 bases are TGTGCCAGCAGGTCCTCGTGGCTTGCCGGGGAGCTGTTTTTT.

V gene TRBV20-1 combines with J gene TRBJ2-3; D ambiguous. This CDR3 has 12 amino acids. CDR1 and CDR2 from the germline V gene are DFQATT and SNEGSKA (reference sequence). Trimming removed 3 bases from V and 6 bases from J, with 10 bases in between. The CDR3 sequence is CSASDSVDTQYF. The CDR3 DNA is TGCAGTGCTAGTGACTCGGTGGATACGCAGTATTTT.

The gene calls are TRBV10-1 and TRBJ2-7, with 9 bases that match TRBD1. Germline V gene data show CDR1 as WNHNN and CDR2 as SYGVQD (reference sequence). CDR3 length: 13 amino acids. V was clipped by 4 bases and J by 6 bases; unmatched bases: 4. The CDR3, as DNA: TGCGCCAGCAGTGTCGGGACAGGGCTCGAGCAGTACTTC. Translated, it gives CASSVGTGLEQYF.

The chain links TRBV5-1 to TRBJ1-2; 8 positions agree with TRBD1. The V segment lost 2 bases and the J segment 2 bases; nucleotides outside the gene matches: 5. CDR1 is SGHRS and CDR2 is YFSETQ in the germline V gene. CDR3 length: 15 residues. In DNA, the CDR3 is TGCGCCAGCAGCTTAACAGGGGGTCCGAACTATGGCTACACCTTC. Its translation: CASSLTGGPNYGYTF.

CDR3 loop: CAWSGASGVPYEQYF. CDR3 coding DNA: TGTGCCTGGAGTGGTGCTAGCGGGGTTCCCTACGAGCAGTACTTC. The chain has TRBV30 and TRBJ2-7, with 9 bases identical to TRBD2. J gave up 2 bases and V 1 base, and 6 bases lay outside the gene matches. Germline V gene lookup returns CDR1 GTSNPN and CDR2 SVGIG (reference sequence). This CDR3 is built from 15 residues.

The chain uses TRBV9 and TRBJ1-3; no clear D. This CDR3 spans 15 amino acids. Germline V lookup: CDR1 SGDLS, CDR2 YYNGEE. V lost 0 bases, J lost 0 bases, and 7 bases lay in between. CDR3 residues: CASSVGAVSGNTIYF. The CDR3, as DNA: TGTGCCAGCAGCGTAGGTGCGGTCTCTGGAAACACCATATATTTT.

This clone was recorded at least ten times. The rearrangement uses TRBV7-9 and TRBJ2-1; 8 positions match TRBD1. This CDR3 has 17 amino acids. V lost 1 base to trimming and J lost 0 bases; unmatched junction nucleotides: 5. Per the germline V gene, CDR1 is SEHNR and CDR2 is FQNEAQ (reference sequence). The CDR3 DNA sequence: TGTGCCAGCAGCTTAGGGGGACAGGCGGGCTCCTACAATGAGCAGTTCTTC. This codes for CASSLGGQAGSYNEQFF.

The chain uses TRBV7-9 and TRBJ1-1, with 11 bases aligning to TRBD1. Trimming took 5 bases from V and 5 from J; bases not matched to a gene: 7. Germline lookup yields CDR1 SEHNR and CDR2 FQNEAQ (reference sequence). The CDR3 totals 15 residues. CDR3 amino acids: CASSASGTGGTEAFF. CDR3 DNA: TGTGCCAGCAGCGCCTCCGGGACAGGGGGTACTGAAGCTTTCTTT.

V and J are TRBV10-3 and TRBJ1-2; D remains ambiguous. The V end lost 7 bases, the J end lost 6 bases, and 15 bases lay between the germline ends. The CDR3 runs 13 residues. Germline-derived CDR1 and CDR2 are ENHRY and SYGVKD. As DNA, the CDR3 is TGTGCCATCACCGAGGAGCAAACGAATGGCTACACCTTC. Translating it yields CAITEEQTNGYTF.

The V and J genes are TRBV5-1 and TRBJ2-3, with D perhaps matching TRBD2 (5 bases). Trimming stripped 1 base from V and 4 bases from J, with 13 bases between. The germline V gene has CDR1 SGHRS and CDR2 YFSETQ. This CDR3 has 15 residues. The CDR3, as DNA: TGCGCCAGCAGCTTGCTGAGGGCCTGGTCAGATACGCAGTATTTT. Encoded protein: CASSLLRAWSDTQYF.

The V call is TRBV7-6, the J call TRBJ2-7; no clear D. Germline V gene sequence: CDR1 SGHVS, CDR2 FNYEAQ. CDR3 size: 15 residues. Trimming took off 1 base at V and 2 bases at J, with 12 bases between the two ends. The CDR3 region is CASSLDGLPTYEQYF. For the CDR3, the DNA is TGTGCCAGCAGCTTAGATGGGCTACCAACCTACGAGCAGTACTTC.

V is TRBV2 and J is TRBJ1-4; D might be TRBD1 (6 bases). V was shortened by 6 bases and J by 3 bases, with 14 bases between the two germline ends. In germline, CDR1 is SNHLY, CDR2 FYNNEI. This CDR3 region has 15 residues. CDR3 sequence reads: CASSTTGPANEKLFF. CDR3 in DNA: TGTGCCAGCAGCACCACAGGGCCGGCTAATGAAAAACTGTTTTTT.

This sequence joins TRBV7-8 and TRBJ2-5; D call uncertain. There are 15 residues in the CDR3. V lost 1 base and J 2 bases, leaving 11 bases between the germline ends. Germline CDR1 SGHVS, CDR2 FQNEAQ. CDR3 sequence (DNA): TGTGCCAGCAGCTTAGGTTTACTACAACAAGAGACCCAGTACTTC. Its protein product is CASSLGLLQQETQYF.

This clone has only one observation. This rearrangement joins TRBV2 to TRBJ1-4; no definite D call. The CDR3 is 11 amino acids. Germline CDR1 and CDR2: SNHLY and FYNNEI. V gave up 5 bases and J gave up 6 bases, with 4 bases separating them. The CDR3 reads CASSLYEKLFF. The CDR3 region has the DNA TGTGCCAGCAGTCTATATGAAAAACTGTTTTTT.

V and J are TRBV29-1 and TRBJ2-1; 8 bases agree with TRBD2. Germline lookup yields CDR1 SQVTM and CDR2 ANQGSEA. The J segment lost 6 bases and the V segment lost 5 bases, leaving 12 bases of the junction unmatched. This CDR3 contains 15 residues. CDR3 region: CSVPLRAGVRNEQFF. CDR3 in DNA: TGCAGCGTTCCCCTCCGAGCGGGAGTTCGCAATGAGCAGTTCTTC.

V usage is TRBV5-1 and J usage is TRBJ1-1, with D perhaps matching TRBD1 (5 bases). The V gene lost 6 bases and the J gene lost 3 bases, with 12 bases spanning the gap. The CDR3 totals 13 residues. Germline CDR1 reads SGHRS; CDR2 reads YFSETQ. CDR3 DNA: TGCGCCAGCACCCTAGGGGAGGACACTGAAGCTTTCTTT. It is translated as CASTLGEDTEAFF.

V is TRBV5-6 and J is TRBJ1-2; no clear D gene. Trimming took off 5 bases at V and 8 bases at J, with 25 bases between the two ends. Germline CDR1 SGHDT, CDR2 YYEEEE. This CDR3 is built from 16 residues. CDR3 loop: CASRQTFTGLSGGYTF. The CDR3 DNA reads TGTGCCAGCAGACAAACTTTCACCGGGCTCTCGGGAGGCTACACCTTC.